The count of the clone carrying this T cell receptor beta chain is one. What it binds is unknown. Every diagnosis used clinical symptoms, serum thyroxine and TRAb, thyroid ultrasound and orbital computed tomography. Fresh 10 ml peripheral blood yielded PBMCs. This entry comes from a study of T cells in Graves' hyperthyroidism and ophthalmopathy. The study's findings and limits: In the blood, most expanded thyroid clonotypes above 0.001 appeared as well.

CDR1 and CDR2 (germline): SGHVT, SQSDAQ. This CDR3 is 17 amino acids long. The junction had 8 bases not matched to a gene; V was cut back by 1 base and J by 3 bases. TCR beta CDR3 region amplification was performed from RNA transcripts. HTBI primers were employed in a first-round RT-PCR of the TCR CDR3. TCRdb fed the multiplex PCR reads into MiXCR, producing one record per CDR3 protein. The data contain roughly 250,000 distinct CDR3 sequences, around 22% of them singletons. The receptor was isolated from a man aged 25-40 years with Graves' ophthalmopathy. The rearrangement links TRBV7-4 to TRBJ2-7; 11 bases match TRBD2. Sample: blood. The chain's CDR3 is CASSLGNQGLADYEQYF. CDR3 nucleotides: TGTGCCAGCAGCTTAGGTAATCAGGGACTAGCGGACTACGAGCAGTACTTC.